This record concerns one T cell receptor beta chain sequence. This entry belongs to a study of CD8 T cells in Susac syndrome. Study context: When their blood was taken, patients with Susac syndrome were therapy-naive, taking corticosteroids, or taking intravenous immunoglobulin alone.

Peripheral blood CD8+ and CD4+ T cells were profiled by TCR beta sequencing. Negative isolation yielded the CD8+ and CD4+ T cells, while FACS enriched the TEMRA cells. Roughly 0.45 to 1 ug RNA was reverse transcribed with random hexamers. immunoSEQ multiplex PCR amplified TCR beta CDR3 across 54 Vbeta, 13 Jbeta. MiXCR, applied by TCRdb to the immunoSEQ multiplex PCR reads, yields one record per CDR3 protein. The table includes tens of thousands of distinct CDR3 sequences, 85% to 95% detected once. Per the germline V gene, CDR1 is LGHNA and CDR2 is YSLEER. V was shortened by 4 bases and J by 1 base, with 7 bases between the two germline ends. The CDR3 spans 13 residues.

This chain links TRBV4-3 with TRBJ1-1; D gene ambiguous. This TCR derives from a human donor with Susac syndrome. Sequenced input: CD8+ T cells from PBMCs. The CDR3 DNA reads TGCGCCAGCAGCCTCACGTGGAACACTGAAGCTTTCTTT. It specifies CASSLTWNTEAFF.